What follows is one T cell receptor beta chain and its context. What it recognizes is unknown. In TCRdb, the 5' RACE reads were re-called with MiXCR into one record per CDR3 protein. The sample consists of 8,000 to 10,000 distinct CDR3 sequences, 43% of them appearing once. This sample stems from a study of T cell repertoires and leukemia-associated antigens. Overall study results and limits: The four groups had similar numbers of Vbeta, Jbeta genes and CDR3s. Expanded clones' antigen specificity and function were not directly tested.

Looked up from germline, CDR1 is SGHRS and CDR2 is YFSETQ. The J segment lost 11 bases and the V segment lost 4 bases, leaving 12 bases of the junction unmatched. The CDR3 consists of 15 residues. This chain connects TRBV5-1 to TRBJ2-1, with 10 nucleotides matching TRBD2. The sample taken for sequencing was CD3+ T cells sorted from blood and cultured. The sequence derives from a female donor in good health. CDR3 nucleotides: TGCGCCAGCAGCCCCAGGTTCAGCGGGAGGGATCAGCAGTTCTTC. Its translation is CASSPRFSGRDQQFF.